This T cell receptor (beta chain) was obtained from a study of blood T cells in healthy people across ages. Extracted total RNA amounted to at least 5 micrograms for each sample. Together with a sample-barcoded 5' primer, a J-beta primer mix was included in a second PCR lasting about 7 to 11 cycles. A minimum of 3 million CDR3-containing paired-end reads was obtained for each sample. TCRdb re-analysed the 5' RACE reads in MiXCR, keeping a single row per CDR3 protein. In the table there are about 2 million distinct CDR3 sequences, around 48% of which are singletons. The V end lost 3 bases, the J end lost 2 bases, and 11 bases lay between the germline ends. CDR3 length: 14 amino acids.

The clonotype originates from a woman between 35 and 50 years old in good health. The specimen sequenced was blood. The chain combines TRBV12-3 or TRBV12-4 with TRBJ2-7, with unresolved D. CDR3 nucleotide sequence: TGTGCCAGCAGTTTCGATGGGGTCCCCTACGAGCAGTACTTC. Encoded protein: CASSFDGVPYEQYF.